The clone carrying this TCR beta chain came up a few times. Its antigen is currently unknown. This CDR3 has 13 amino acids. CDR1 is KGHSH, CDR2 LQKENI, per germline. V gave up 3 bases and J gave up 6 bases, with 9 bases separating them. TCRdb re-called the 5' RACE reads through MiXCR, storing one row per CDR3 protein. The sample consists of under 400,000 distinct CDR3 sequences, approximately 10% of them appearing once. This entry is derived from a study of CD8 T cells in ankylosing spondylitis. Study conclusions and caveats: Several highly homologous variants made up a TCR beta motif, and this motif appeared characteristic of ankylosing spondylitis blood. Disease-linked clones were CD8+ and relatively rare in peripheral blood. In reactive arthritis synovial fluid and blood, some motif variants had been reported before.

The gene calls are TRBV18 and TRBJ1-5; D not resolved. This TCR derives from a female donor with ankylosing spondylitis or in good health (not recorded which). The sequenced sample was blood, either unsorted or a sorted T cell fraction (not recorded which). The CDR3 loop is CASSPDRFQPQHF. In DNA form, the CDR3 reads TGTGCCAGCTCACCTGATAGGTTTCAGCCCCAGCATTTT.